This T cell receptor (beta chain) came from a study of cytomegalovirus exposure and HLA in healthy donors. Background on the study: HLA-typed donors were the source of 83 million or so unique TCRs, which an early data release held. Study results and limitations: Researchers counted around 180 TCR beta chains as cytomegalovirus-associated. Analysis was carried out at a later point, and it linked a missense DCLRE1C variant to TCR beta V- and J-gene trimming.

Primers included in the PCR were 60 Vbeta and 13 Jbeta primers. Produced via immunoSEQ multiplex PCR; TCRdb's table is partial and in-frame only. Here the sample spans fewer than 250,000 clones, roughly 80% being singletons. This CDR3 has 16 residues. Germline CDR1 is SGHRS and CDR2 is YFSETQ. Healthy bone marrow donors supplied every sample. Of note for this clone: Its antigen is unidentified. A junction end diverges from the germline sequence, so it may reflect a read error.

This chain connects TRBV5-1 to TRBJ1-1, with 10 bases that match TRBD1. The clonotype was recovered from a man younger than 45 in good health and CMV-seronegative. Sequencing was done on a sample of PBMCs. In DNA form, the CDR3 reads TGCGCCAGCAGCTTTTTTTCTAGGGGGACAGGGGCCCCTTTGACATTT. Translation gives CASSFFSRGTGAPLTF.